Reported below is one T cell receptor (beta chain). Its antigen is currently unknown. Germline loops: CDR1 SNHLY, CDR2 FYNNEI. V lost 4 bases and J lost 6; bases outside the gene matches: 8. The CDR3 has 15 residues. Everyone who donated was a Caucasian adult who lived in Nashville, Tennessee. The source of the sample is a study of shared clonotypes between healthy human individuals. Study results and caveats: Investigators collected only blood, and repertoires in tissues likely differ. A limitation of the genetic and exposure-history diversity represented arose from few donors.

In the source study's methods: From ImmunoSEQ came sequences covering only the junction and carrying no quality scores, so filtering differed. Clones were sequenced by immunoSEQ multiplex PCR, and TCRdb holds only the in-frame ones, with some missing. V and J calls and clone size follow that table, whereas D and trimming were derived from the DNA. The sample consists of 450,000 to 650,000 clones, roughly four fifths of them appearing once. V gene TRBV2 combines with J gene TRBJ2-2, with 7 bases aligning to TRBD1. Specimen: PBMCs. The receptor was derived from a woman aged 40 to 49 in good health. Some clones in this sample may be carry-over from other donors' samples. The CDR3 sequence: CASSATLTGAGELFF. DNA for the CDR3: TGTGCCAGCAGTGCCACCTTAACAGGGGCCGGGGAGCTGTTTTTT. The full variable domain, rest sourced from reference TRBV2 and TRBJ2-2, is EPEVTQTPSHQVTQMGQEVILRCVPISNHLYFYWYRQILGQKVEFLVSFYNNEISEKSEIFDDQFSVERPDGSNFTLKIRSTKLEDSAMYFCASSATLTGAGELFFGEGSRLTVL.